These T cell receptor beta chains were read from a single sample in a study of blood T cell repertoires in COVID-19. Only in-frame clones appear in the TCRdb table, and some are missing; sequencing was by immunoSEQ multiplex PCR. This sample has over 150,000 clones, with about 86% found just once. Sequences were obtained from PBMCs or T cells enriched from blood (not recorded which). These receptors were collected from a man aged 45-65 years who had recovered from COVID-19. CDR3s include the opening cysteine and the closing phenylalanine or tryptophan. D genes are given only for firm matches. Rows give clone size only sometimes, using once, few, many, or a class for an expanded clone.

v_call	clone_size	j_call	d_call	cdr3_aa	cdr3_nt
TRBV10-3	-	TRBJ1-4	TRBD1	CAISESKQGVREKLFF	TGTGCCATCAGTGAGTCGAAACAGGGGGTTCGCGAAAAACTGTTTTTT
TRBV7-6	-	TRBJ1-1	-	CASSLGSGEDVNTEAFF	TGTGCCAGCAGCTTAGGTTCGGGAGAGGACGTGAACACTGAAGCTTTCTTT
TRBV6-5	once	TRBJ2-7	TRBD1	CASRGQGTYEQYF	TGTGCCAGCAGGGGACAGGGGACTTACGAGCAGTACTTC
TRBV21-1	-	TRBJ1-5	-	CASSKNGTGELSNQPQHF	TGTGCCAGCAGCAAAAATGGGACAGGGGAATTGAGCAATCAGCCCCAGCATTTT
TRBV29-1	once	TRBJ2-3	TRBD2	CSVVATSGGNTQYF	TGCAGCGTTGTGGCGACTAGCGGGGGAAATACGCAGTATTTT
TRBV5-1	-	TRBJ2-3	TRBD2	CASNPGGRDTQYF	TGCGCCAGTAACCCGGGGGGACGGGATACGCAGTATTTT
TRBV9	-	TRBJ1-4	TRBD1	CASSPRTGGNEKLFF	TGTGCCAGCAGCCCTCGGACAGGGGGTAATGAAAAACTGTTTTTT
TRBV6-5	-	TRBJ1-4	-	CASRAPGATNEKLFF	TGTGCCAGCAGGGCCCCAGGGGCAACTAATGAAAAACTGTTTTTT
TRBV4-3	-	TRBJ1-6	-	CASSQVRGYYNSPLHF	TGCGCCAGCAGCCAAGTCAGAGGTTACTATAATTCACCCCTCCACTTT
TRBV30	-	TRBJ1-1	TRBD1	CASTGDRVNTEAFF	TGTGCCTCCACCGGGGACAGGGTGAACACTGAAGCTTTCTTT
TRBV6-4	-	TRBJ2-1	-	CASSDSALPSDEQFF	TGTGCCAGCAGTGACTCAGCTCTCCCTTCCGATGAGCAGTTCTTC
TRBV29-1	few	TRBJ2-2	-	CSVEPRSNTGELFF	TGCAGCGTTGAACCGCGATCGAACACCGGGGAGCTGTTTTTT
TRBV18	-	TRBJ1-5	-	CASSPDRKNQPQHF	TGTGCCAGCTCACCGGACAGAAAGAATCAGCCCCAGCATTTT
TRBV7-8	-	TRBJ1-2	-	CASSLMGDGNYGYTF	TGTGCCAGCAGCTTAATGGGCGACGGAAACTATGGCTACACCTTC
TRBV29-1	-	TRBJ1-2	TRBD1	CSAGTGFDYGYTF	TGCAGTGCCGGGACAGGGTTCGACTATGGCTACACCTTC
TRBV5-5	few	TRBJ1-2	-	CASSLAPGGEYGYTF	TGTGCCAGCAGCTTGGCCCCAGGAGGGGAGTATGGCTACACCTTC
TRBV7-2	-	TRBJ1-2	-	CASSSGGSKKGYGYTF	TGTGCCAGCAGCTCGGGGGGGTCCAAAAAGGGCTATGGCTACACCTTC
TRBV6-2/TRBV6-3	-	TRBJ2-3	-	CASSIGLMGRDTQYF	TGTGCCAGCAGCATAGGACTAATGGGCAGGGATACGCAGTATTTT
TRBV2	-	TRBJ1-1	-	CASTGHLLEGTEAFF	TGTGCCAGCACGGGACACCTTTTAGAGGGCACTGAAGCTTTCTTT
TRBV7-9	-	TRBJ1-6	-	CASSTHLTGGNSPLHF	TGTGCCAGCAGCACACACCTAACCGGGGGTAATTCACCCCTCCACTTT
TRBV7-2	-	TRBJ1-1	TRBD1	CASSLVQGASEAFF	TGTGCCAGCAGCTTAGTACAGGGGGCCTCTGAAGCTTTCTTT
TRBV2	-	TRBJ1-5	-	CASSEDRNQPQHF	TGTGCCAGCAGTGAAGACAGGAATCAGCCCCAGCATTTT
TRBV5-6	-	TRBJ1-6	TRBD1	CASTGQGDYNSPLHF	TGTGCCAGCACCGGACAGGGCGATTATAATTCACCCCTCCACTTT
TRBV7-9	-	TRBJ1-4	TRBD1	CASSFYLTGQVEKLFF	TGTGCCAGCAGCTTTTATCTCACGGGACAGGTTGAAAAACTGTTTTTT
TRBV21-1	-	TRBJ2-3	-	CASRRRIERYTQYF	TGTGCCAGCAGACGACGAATAGAGCGGTATACGCAGTATTTT
TRBV5-1	-	TRBJ1-1	TRBD1	CASSPRQGSSTEAFF	TGCGCCAGCAGCCCACGACAGGGATCGTCTACTGAAGCTTTCTTT
TRBV7-9	-	TRBJ1-2	-	CASSLAQLYGYTF	TGTGCCAGCAGCTTAGCACAGCTATATGGCTACACCTTC
TRBV4-1	-	TRBJ2-1	TRBD2	CASGHSGGAVPSYNEQFF	TGCGCCAGCGGACATAGCGGGGGGGCCGTTCCCTCCTACAATGAGCAGTTCTTC